The rows below give T cell receptor beta chains drawn from one sample of a study of T-cell reconstitution after alpha-beta-depleted transplantation in children. TCRdb independently ran MiXCR on the PCR reads; one entry per CDR3 protein. The sample yields about 980,000 distinct CDR3 sequences, roughly 31% seen once. Sequences were derived from PBMCs, mostly from graft donor cells, sampled 360 days after TCRalphabeta/CD19-depleted stem cell transplant. All receptors come from a boy in the first two years of life who had a stem cell transplant for SCID, so the T cells may come from the graft donor. CDR3s include the opening cysteine and the closing phenylalanine or tryptophan. D genes are given only for firm matches. Clone size, where shown, is once, few, many, or a class for clones that have expanded.

clone size,D gene,V gene,J gene,CDR3 DNA,CDR3 protein
-,-,TRBV5-5,TRBJ2-1,TGTGCCAGCAGCCCGGTGAACAATGAGCAGTTCTTC,CASSPVNNEQFF
-,TRBD1,TRBV30,TRBJ2-7,TGTGCCTGGAGTGGCCGGGACAGGCAGCCTAGTAGTCCATTTAAAAGCTCCTACGAGCAGTACTTC,CAWSGRDRQPSSPFKSSYEQYF
few,-,TRBV5-1,TRBJ2-3,TGCGCCAGCAGCTGGGACTCGCTCACAGATACGCAGTATTTT,CASSWDSLTDTQYF
few,-,TRBV20-1,TRBJ2-7,TGCAGTGCTTCCCTGGGACACGGAGACTACGAGCAGTACTTC,CSASLGHGDYEQYF
-,-,TRBV9,TRBJ1-1,TGTGCCAGCACTCGACAGGCGGGGAACACTGAAGCTTTCTTT,CASTRQAGNTEAFF
few,TRBD2,TRBV2,TRBJ2-3,TGTGCCAGCAGTTGGGCGGGGGTCAACACAGATACGCAGTATTTT,CASSWAGVNTDTQYF
-,TRBD1,TRBV7-3,TRBJ2-7,TGTGCCTGCAGCGAACAGGGGAGAGTGGCCACCTACGAGCAGTACTTC,CACSEQGRVATYEQYF
few,TRBD2,TRBV12-3/TRBV12-4,TRBJ2-1,TGTGCCAGCAGCCCCCCCCGGGGGGTCTCCTACAATGAGCAGTTCTTC,CASSPPRGVSYNEQFF
few,TRBD1,TRBV5-5,TRBJ2-2,TGTGCCAGCAGCGGGGGACAGGTTAACACCGGGGAGCTGTTTTTT,CASSGGQVNTGELFF
few,-,TRBV29-1,TRBJ2-1,TGCAGCGGTATGAGGGGGAATGAGCAGTTCTTC,CSGMRGNEQFF
-,-,TRBV9,TRBJ1-1,TGTGCCAGCAGCCCTCTCCCAGCCTCCGAAGCTTTCTTT,CASSPLPASEAFF
-,TRBD2,TRBV20-1,TRBJ2-1,TGCAGTGCTAGGACTAGCAGGTCCCATGAGCAGTTCTTC,CSARTSRSHEQFF
-,-,TRBV3-1,TRBJ2-3,TGTGCCAGCAGCCAAGGGGCAGGGCTTAGCACAGATACGCAGTATTTT,CASSQGAGLSTDTQYF
many,-,TRBV6-1,TRBJ2-5,TGTGCCAGCAGTCCTTTGGTTCGTGAGGCCCAGTACTTC,CASSPLVREAQYF
-,-,TRBV15,TRBJ1-1,TGTGCCACCATCCAAGGACACTCAAAAGACACTGAAGCTTTCTTT,CATIQGHSKDTEAFF
-,-,TRBV10-3,TRBJ2-5,TGTGCCATCAGCCGAGATCAAGAGACCCAGTACTTC,CAISRDQETQYF
once,TRBD1,TRBV6-1,TRBJ2-4,TGTGCCAGCAGTCCCGACAGGGGGCAGGGAAACATTCAGTACTTC,CASSPDRGQGNIQYF
few,-,TRBV15,TRBJ2-5,TGTGCCACCAAAGATTCCACAGGGGAGACCCAGTACTTC,CATKDSTGETQYF
-,TRBD2,TRBV12-3/TRBV12-4,TRBJ2-3,TGTGCCAGCAGTTTAGGTAGCGGGGGGCTGCGACAACAAGGCACAGATACGCAGTATTTT,CASSLGSGGLRQQGTDTQYF
-,-,TRBV6-1,TRBJ2-5,TGTGCCAGCAGTCAAACTATGGATTCTCAAGAGACCCAGTACTTC,CASSQTMDSQETQYF
-,-,TRBV11-2,TRBJ2-5,TGTGCCAGCAGTAGACTCGACCGATACCAAGAGACCCAGTACTTC,CASSRLDRYQETQYF
few,-,TRBV18,TRBJ2-7,TGTGCCAGCTCACTCACCGGACAGCTCTTGTACGAGCAGTACTTC,CASSLTGQLLYEQYF
-,-,TRBV12-3/TRBV12-4,TRBJ2-1,TGTGCCAGCCAAGTCGACAGGAGGTATGAGCAGTTCTTC,CASQVDRRYEQFF
-,TRBD1,TRBV20-1,TRBJ2-7,TGCAGTGCTAGAGCCTACGGACAGGGAAGGTCCTACGAGCAGTACTTC,CSARAYGQGRSYEQYF
-,-,TRBV25-1,TRBJ1-2,TGTGCCAGCAGTAAGGAGGACCTCATCACCTCATATGGCTACACCTTC,CASSKEDLITSYGYTF
-,TRBD2,TRBV5-1,TRBJ2-3,TGCGCCAGCAGCAAGACTAGCGGGGGGGCCTTGGGCACAGATACGCAGTATTTT,CASSKTSGGALGTDTQYF
-,-,TRBV6-2/TRBV6-3,TRBJ1-1,TGTGCCAGCAGTTACTATCCACGGGACACTGAAGCTTTCTTT,CASSYYPRDTEAFF
-,TRBD2,TRBV6-2/TRBV6-3,TRBJ2-5,TGTGCCAGCAGTCCCACGCGGGGGATCCAAGAGACCCAGTACTTC,CASSPTRGIQETQYF
-,-,TRBV5-6,TRBJ2-1,TGTGCCAGCAGCTTAGGGACTTCGGCCAGGACCTACAATGAGCAGTTCTTC,CASSLGTSARTYNEQFF
few,TRBD2,TRBV9,TRBJ2-7,TGTGCCAGCAGCGTAGGTAGCGGGAATGGTTACGAGCAGTACTTC,CASSVGSGNGYEQYF
-,TRBD2,TRBV20-1,TRBJ2-3,TGCAGTGCTGCTCGCCTAGCGGGGGGGCCAGATACGCAGTATTTT,CSAARLAGGPDTQYF
once,-,TRBV4-1,TRBJ2-5,TGCGCCAGCAGCCAATCCCCGGTGGCAAAAGAGACCCAGTACTTC,CASSQSPVAKETQYF
-,-,TRBV25-1,TRBJ2-4,TGTGCCAGCAGTGAAAACGCCGGGACACCCTCATTC,CASSENAGTPSF
once,-,TRBV20-1,TRBJ2-5,TGCAGTGCTTTGAAGGGCAGCCAAGAGACCCAGTACTTC,CSALKGSQETQYF
few,TRBD2,TRBV4-2,TRBJ2-1,TGTGCCAGCAGCCAAGATGCGGGGGGGCCCCACAATGAGCAGTTCTTC,CASSQDAGGPHNEQFF
-,TRBD2,TRBV7-2,TRBJ2-7,TGTGCCAGCAGCCCCATGGGGCGGGAGAGGTACGAGCAGTACTTC,CASSPMGRERYEQYF
-,-,TRBV5-1,TRBJ1-3,TGCGCCAGCAGACCTAGGCCAGGGACTTCTGGAAACACCATATATTTT,CASRPRPGTSGNTIYF
-,-,TRBV20-1,TRBJ2-3,TGCAGTGCTACCCCCTTGGGAGATACGCAGTATTTT,CSATPLGDTQYF
-,TRBD1,TRBV29-1,TRBJ2-4,TGCAGCGTTGTGTCAGGGGGAAACATTCAGTACTTC,CSVVSGGNIQYF
few,-,TRBV28,TRBJ1-6,TGTGCCAGCAATGGTTCACCCCTCCACTTT,CASNGSPLHF
-,-,TRBV7-9,TRBJ2-2,TGTGCCAGCAGCTTAGGCTCTGGAGACCTGAACACCGGGGAGCTGTTTTTT,CASSLGSGDLNTGELFF
many,-,TRBV5-1,TRBJ1-5,TGCGCCAGCAGCCTGGAGGGGCTGAGCAATCAGCCCCAGCATTTT,CASSLEGLSNQPQHF
-,-,TRBV7-2,TRBJ2-2,TGTGCCAGCAGCTTATTCTTGGGGGTCACCGGGGAGCTGTTTTTT,CASSLFLGVTGELFF
few,-,TRBV11-2,TRBJ1-1,TGTGCCAGCAGCTTATCCCTTTTCACTGAAGCTTTCTTT,CASSLSLFTEAFF
-,-,TRBV4-3,TRBJ2-3,TGCGCCAGCAGCCAAGAGGCTACGCAGTATTTT,CASSQEATQYF
-,-,TRBV7-9,TRBJ2-3,TGTGCCAGCAGCTTGCTCGGGCAGGGTAATGCAGATACGCAGTATTTT,CASSLLGQGNADTQYF
few,-,TRBV7-2,TRBJ2-3,TGTGCCAGCAGTAATCGGGGGTCCACAGATACGCAGTATTTT,CASSNRGSTDTQYF
-,-,TRBV4-3,TRBJ1-4,TGCGCCAGCAGCCAAATGAGGGGAAATAATGAAAAACTGTTTTTT,CASSQMRGNNEKLFF